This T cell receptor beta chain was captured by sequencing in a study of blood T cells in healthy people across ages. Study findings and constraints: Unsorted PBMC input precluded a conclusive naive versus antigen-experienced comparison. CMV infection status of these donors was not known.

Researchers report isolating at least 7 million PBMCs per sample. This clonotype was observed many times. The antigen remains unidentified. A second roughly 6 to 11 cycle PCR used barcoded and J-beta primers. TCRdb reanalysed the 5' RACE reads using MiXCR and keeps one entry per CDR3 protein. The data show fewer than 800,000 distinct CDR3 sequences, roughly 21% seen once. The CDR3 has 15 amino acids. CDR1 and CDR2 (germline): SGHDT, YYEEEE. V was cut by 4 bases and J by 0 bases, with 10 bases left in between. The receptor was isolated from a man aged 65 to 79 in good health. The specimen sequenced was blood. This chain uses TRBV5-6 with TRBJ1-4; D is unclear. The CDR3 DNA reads TGTGCCAGCAGCCACGGGCCTGCAACTAATGAAAAACTGTTTTTT. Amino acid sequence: CASSHGPATNEKLFF.